This section outlines one T cell receptor beta chain sequence together with its context. These data belong to a study of blood T cell repertoires in COVID-19. Per the original methods: Estimation of nucleated cell counts relied on the amplification of reference gene primers. The method was immunoSEQ multiplex PCR; TCRdb's version includes in-frame clones alone and lacks a portion of them. Clone size and the V and J calls come from that table; the DNA yielded D and trimming. The sample consists of about 180,000 clones, 80% to 90% of them appearing once. This CDR3 is 16 amino acids long. CDR1 and CDR2 (germline): LGHDT, YNNKEL (reference sequence). The V gene lost 0 bases and the J gene lost 1 base, with 11 bases spanning the gap.

This TCR derives from a man aged 60 to 69 with acute or convalescent COVID-19. The chain has TRBV3-1 (or the pseudogene TRBV3-2) and TRBJ2-3; D may be TRBD2 (6 bases). Sequenced sample: peripheral blood. DNA for the CDR3: TGTGCCAGCAGCCAAGAGCCGGGACTCGGCACAGATACGCAGTATTTT. This encodes CASSQEPGLGTDTQYF.